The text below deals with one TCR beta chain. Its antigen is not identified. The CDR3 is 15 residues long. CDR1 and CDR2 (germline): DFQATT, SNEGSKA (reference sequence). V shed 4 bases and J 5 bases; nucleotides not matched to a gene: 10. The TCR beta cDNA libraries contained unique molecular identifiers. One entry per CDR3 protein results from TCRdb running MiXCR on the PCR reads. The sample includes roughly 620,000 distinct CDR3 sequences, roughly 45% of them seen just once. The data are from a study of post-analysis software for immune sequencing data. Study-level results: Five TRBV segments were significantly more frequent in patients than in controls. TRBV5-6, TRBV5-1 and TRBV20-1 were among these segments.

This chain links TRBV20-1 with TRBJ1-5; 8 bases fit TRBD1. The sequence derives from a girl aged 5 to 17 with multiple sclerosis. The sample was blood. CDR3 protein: CSAISPTGGDQPQHF. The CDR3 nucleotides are TGCAGTGCTATAAGCCCAACAGGGGGGGATCAGCCCCAGCATTTT.